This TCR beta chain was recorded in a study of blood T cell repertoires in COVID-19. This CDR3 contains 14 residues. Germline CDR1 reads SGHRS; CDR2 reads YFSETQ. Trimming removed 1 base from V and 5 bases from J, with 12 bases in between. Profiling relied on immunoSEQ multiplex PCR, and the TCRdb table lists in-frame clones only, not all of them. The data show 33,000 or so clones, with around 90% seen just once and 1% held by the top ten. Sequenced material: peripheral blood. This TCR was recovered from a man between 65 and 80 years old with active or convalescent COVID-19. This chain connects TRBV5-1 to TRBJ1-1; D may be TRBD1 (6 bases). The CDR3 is CASSLFGGATEAFF. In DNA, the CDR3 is TGCGCCAGCAGCTTGTTTGGGGGGGCAACTGAAGCTTTCTTT.